This T cell receptor (beta chain) was recovered during a study of blood T cell repertoires in COVID-19. All enrollees were roughly 18 to 100 years old and from roughly 26 US areas. The assay was immunoSEQ multiplex PCR, and TCRdb's table has in-frame clones only and misses some. The table includes 190,000 or so clones, roughly nine tenths detected once. The sequence came from a woman in her 30s who had recovered from COVID-19. Sequenced: PBMCs or T cells enriched from blood (not recorded which).

CDR3 in amino acids: CASSLPGQSYNEQFF. CDR3 bases: TGTGCCAGCAGCCTCCCGGGACAGTCCTACAATGAGCAGTTCTTC. V gene TRBV4-2 combines with J gene TRBJ2-1, with TRBD1 identical over 7 bases. The CDR3 totals 15 residues. CDR1 LGHNA and CDR2 YNFKEQ come from the germline V gene. V was clipped by 4 bases and J by 1 base; unmatched bases: 4.